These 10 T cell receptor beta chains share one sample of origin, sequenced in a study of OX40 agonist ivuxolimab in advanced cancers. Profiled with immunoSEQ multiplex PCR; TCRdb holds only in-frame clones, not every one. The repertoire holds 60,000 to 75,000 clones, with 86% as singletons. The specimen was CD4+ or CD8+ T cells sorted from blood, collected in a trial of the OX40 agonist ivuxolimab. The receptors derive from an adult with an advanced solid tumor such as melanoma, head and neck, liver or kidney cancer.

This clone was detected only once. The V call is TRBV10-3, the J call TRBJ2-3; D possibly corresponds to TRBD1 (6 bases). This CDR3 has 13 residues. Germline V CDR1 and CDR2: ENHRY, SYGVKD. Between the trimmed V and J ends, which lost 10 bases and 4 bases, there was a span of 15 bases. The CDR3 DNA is TGTGCCACCTCGTCAGGGGCGGCAGATACGCAGTATTTT. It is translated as CATSSGAADTQYF.

The CDR3 here is CASSLGTGNTEAFF. The CDR3, as DNA: TGTGCCAGCTCTCTCGGGACAGGGAACACTGAAGCTTTCTTT. The rearrangement uses TRBV18 and TRBJ1-1; 8 nucleotides agree with TRBD1. Germline V gene data show CDR1 as KGHSH and CDR2 as LQKENI. V was pared by 6 bases and J by 1 base, with 4 bases of the junction left unmatched. The CDR3 runs to 14 residues. Combining the CDR3 with reference TRBV18 and TRBJ1-1 gives the whole variable domain NAGVMQNPRHLVRRRGQEARLRCSPMKGHSHVYWYRQLPEEGLKFMVYLQKENIIDESGMPKERFSAEFPKEGPSILRIQQVVRGDSAAYFCASSLGTGNTEAFFGQGTRLTVV.

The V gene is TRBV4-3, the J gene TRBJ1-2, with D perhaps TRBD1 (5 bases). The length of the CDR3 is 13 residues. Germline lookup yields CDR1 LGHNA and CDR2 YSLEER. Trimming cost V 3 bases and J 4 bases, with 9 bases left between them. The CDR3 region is CASSQGVGYGYTF. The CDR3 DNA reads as TGCGCCAGCAGCCAGGGGGTGGGCTATGGCTACACCTTC.

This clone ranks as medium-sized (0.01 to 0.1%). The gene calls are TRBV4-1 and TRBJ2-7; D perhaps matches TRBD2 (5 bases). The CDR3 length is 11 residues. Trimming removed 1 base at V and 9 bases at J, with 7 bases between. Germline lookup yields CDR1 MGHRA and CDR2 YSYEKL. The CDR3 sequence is CASSQGTGQYF. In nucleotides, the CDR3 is TGCGCCAGCAGCCAAGGGACTGGGCAGTACTTC.

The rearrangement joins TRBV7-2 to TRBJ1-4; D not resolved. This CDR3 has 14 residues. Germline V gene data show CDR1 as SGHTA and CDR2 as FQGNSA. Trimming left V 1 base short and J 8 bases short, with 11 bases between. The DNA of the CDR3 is TGTGCCAGCAGCTTAGGGAGCAGTAGGGAAAAACTGTTTTTT. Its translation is CASSLGSSREKLFF.

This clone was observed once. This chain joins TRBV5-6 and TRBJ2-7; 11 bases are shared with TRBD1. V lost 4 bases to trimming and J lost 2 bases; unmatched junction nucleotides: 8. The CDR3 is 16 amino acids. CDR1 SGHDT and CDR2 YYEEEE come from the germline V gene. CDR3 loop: CASSDGPGQGAYEQYF. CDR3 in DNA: TGTGCCAGCAGCGACGGACCGGGACAGGGGGCCTACGAGCAGTACTTC.

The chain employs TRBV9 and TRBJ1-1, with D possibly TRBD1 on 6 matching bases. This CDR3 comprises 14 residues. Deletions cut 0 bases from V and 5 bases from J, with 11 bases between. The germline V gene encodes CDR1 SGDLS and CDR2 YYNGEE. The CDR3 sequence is CASSVGQGRTEAFF. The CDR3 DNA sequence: TGTGCCAGCAGCGTAGGCCAGGGGAGGACTGAAGCTTTCTTT. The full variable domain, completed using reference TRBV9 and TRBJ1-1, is DSGVTQTPKHLITATGQRVTLRCSPRSGDLSVYWYQQSLDQGLQFLIQYYNGEERAKGNILERFSAQQFPDLHSELNLSSLELGDSALYFCASSVGQGRTEAFFGQGTRLTVV.

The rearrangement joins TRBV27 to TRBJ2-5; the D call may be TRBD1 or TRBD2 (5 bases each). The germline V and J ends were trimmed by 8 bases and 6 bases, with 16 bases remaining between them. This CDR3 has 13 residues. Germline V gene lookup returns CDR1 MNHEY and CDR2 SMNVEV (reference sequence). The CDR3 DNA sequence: TGTGCCAGCGCGTCTGTGAGGGGAAAGACCCAGTACTTC. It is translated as CASASVRGKTQYF.

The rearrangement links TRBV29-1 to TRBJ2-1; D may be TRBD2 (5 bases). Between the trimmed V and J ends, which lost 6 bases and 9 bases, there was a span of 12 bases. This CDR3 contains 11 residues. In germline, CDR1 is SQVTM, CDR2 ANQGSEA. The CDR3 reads CSVWGAAEQFF. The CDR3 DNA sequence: TGCAGCGTCTGGGGAGCGGCTGAGCAGTTCTTC.

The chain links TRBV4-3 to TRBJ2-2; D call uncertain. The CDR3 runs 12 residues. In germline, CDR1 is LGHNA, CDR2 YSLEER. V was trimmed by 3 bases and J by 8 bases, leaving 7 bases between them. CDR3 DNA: TGCGCCAGCAGCCATGCAACGGGGGAGCTGTTTTTT. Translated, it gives CASSHATGELFF.